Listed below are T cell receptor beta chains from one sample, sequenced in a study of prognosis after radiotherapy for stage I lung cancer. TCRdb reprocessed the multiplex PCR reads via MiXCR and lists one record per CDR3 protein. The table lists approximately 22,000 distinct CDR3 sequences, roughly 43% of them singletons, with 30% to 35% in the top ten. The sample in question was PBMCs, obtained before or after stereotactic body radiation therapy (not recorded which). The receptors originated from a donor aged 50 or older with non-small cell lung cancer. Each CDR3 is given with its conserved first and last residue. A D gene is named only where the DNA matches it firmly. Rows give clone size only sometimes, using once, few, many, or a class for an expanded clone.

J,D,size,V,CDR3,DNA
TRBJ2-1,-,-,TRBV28,CASSRPGTPYRNEQFF,TGTGCCAGCTCGCGACCCGGGACTCCTTACCGGAATGAGCAGTTCTTC
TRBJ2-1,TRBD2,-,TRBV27,CASSGRTRGRRNNEQFF,TGTGCCAGCAGTGGACGGACTAGAGGAAGGCGGAACAATGAGCAGTTCTTC
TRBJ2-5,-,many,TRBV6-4,CASSEAGGETQYF,TGTGCCAGCAGTGAGGCAGGGGGGGAGACCCAGTACTTC
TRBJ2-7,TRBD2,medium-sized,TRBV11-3,CASSLAIGDYFYEQYF,TGTGCCAGCAGCTTAGCTATTGGGGACTACTTTTACGAGCAGTACTTC
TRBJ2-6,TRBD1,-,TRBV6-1,CASSPLTGTSSGANVLTF,TGTGCCAGCAGTCCTCTGACAGGGACGAGCTCTGGGGCCAACGTCCTGACTTTC
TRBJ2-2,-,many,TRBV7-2,CASSQTGELFF,TGTGCCAGCAGCCAGACCGGGGAGCTGTTTTTT
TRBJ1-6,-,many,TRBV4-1,CASSQANSPLHF,TGCGCCAGCAGCCAGGCTAATTCACCCCTCCACTTT
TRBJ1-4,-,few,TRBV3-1,CASSQFTEKLFF,TGTGCCAGCAGCCAATTTACAGAAAAACTGTTTTTT
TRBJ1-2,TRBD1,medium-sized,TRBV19,CASSTPDRGTYYGYTF,TGTGCCAGTAGTACCCCGGACAGGGGAACTTACTATGGCTACACCTTC
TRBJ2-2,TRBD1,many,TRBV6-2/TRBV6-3,CASTFLWTGAGGELFF,TGTGCCAGCACCTTCCTTTGGACAGGGGCGGGCGGGGAGCTGTTTTTT
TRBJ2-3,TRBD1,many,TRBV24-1,CATSDRNRGPDTQYF,TGTGCCACCAGTGATCGGAACAGGGGGCCAGATACGCAGTATTTT
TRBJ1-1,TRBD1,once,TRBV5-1,CSSSQGTGVGTESFF,TGCTCCAGCAGCCAGGGGACAGGGGTGGGCACTGAATCTTTCTTT
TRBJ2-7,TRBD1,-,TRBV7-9,CASSARDRGLHEQYF,TGTGCCAGCAGCGCGCGGGACAGGGGGCTCCACGAGCAGTACTTC
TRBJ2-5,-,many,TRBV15,CATSKRRSQGRRETQYF,TGTGCCACCAGCAAGAGGAGGTCACAGGGGAGGAGAGAGACCCAGTACTTC
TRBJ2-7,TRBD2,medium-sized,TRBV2,CASRTGTSSYEQYF,TGTGCCAGCAGGACCGGGACTAGCTCCTACGAGCAGTACTTC
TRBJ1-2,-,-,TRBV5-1,CASSLGGQGYCYTF,TGCGCCAGCAGCTTGGGTGGTCAGGGGTATTGCTACACCTTC
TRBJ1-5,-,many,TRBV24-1,CATSDVQTGQPQHF,TGTGCCACCAGTGACGTGCAGACGGGGCAGCCCCAGCATTTT
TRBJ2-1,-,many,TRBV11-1,CASTSRPSSSYNEQFF,TGTGCCAGCACCTCCCGACCATCCTCCTCTTACAATGAGCAGTTCTTC
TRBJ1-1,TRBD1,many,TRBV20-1,CSAQDRGTEAFF,TGCAGTGCCCAAGACAGGGGCACTGAAGCTTTCTTT
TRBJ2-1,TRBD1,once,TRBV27,CASISRQGVYNEQFF,TGTGCCAGCATATCCCGACAGGGAGTATACAATGAGCAGTTCTTC
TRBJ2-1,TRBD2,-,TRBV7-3,CASSLTTSSNEQFF,TGTGCCAGCAGCTTAACGACTAGCAGTAATGAGCAGTTCTTC
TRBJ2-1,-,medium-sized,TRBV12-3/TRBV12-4,CASSRRDEQFF,TGTGCCAGCAGCCGCAGAGATGAGCAGTTCTTC
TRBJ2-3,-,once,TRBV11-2,CASSPRPTDTQYF,TGTGCCAGCAGCCCGAGGCCAACAGATACGCAGTATTTT
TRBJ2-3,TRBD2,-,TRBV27,CASGERDGHSTDTQYF,TGTGCCAGCGGGGAGCGGGATGGCCACAGCACAGATACTCAGTATTTT
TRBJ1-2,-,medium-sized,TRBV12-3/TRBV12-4,CASTGMHGYTF,TGTGCCAGCACAGGAATGCATGGCTACACCTTC
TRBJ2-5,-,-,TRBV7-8,CASRQSSGTAQETKYF,TGTGCCAGCAGACAAAGTTCCGGGACGGCCCAAGAGACCAAGTACTTC
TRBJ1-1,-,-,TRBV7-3,CASSFQAGLCTEAFF,TGTGCCAGCAGCTTTCAGGCAGGGCTGTGCACTGAAGCTTTCTTT
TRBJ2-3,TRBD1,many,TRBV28,CASSTRDSSTDTQYF,TGTGCCAGCAGTACCCGGGACAGCAGCACAGATACGCAGTATTTT
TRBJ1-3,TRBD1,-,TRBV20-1,CSASRGTVGNTIYF,TGCAGTGCTAGTAGGGGGACAGTTGGAAACACCATATATTTT
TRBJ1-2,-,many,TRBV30,CAWSPFGGYRLYGYTF,TGTGCCTGGAGTCCCTTCGGTGGGTACAGGCTCTATGGCTACACCTTC
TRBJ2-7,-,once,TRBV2,CASSPVDGPCYEQYF,TGTGCCAGCAGTCCTGTGGACGGCCCATGCTACGAGCAGTACTTC
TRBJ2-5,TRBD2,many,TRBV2,CASRAQLAGQETQYF,TGTGCCAGCAGAGCTCAACTAGCGGGGCAAGAGACCCAGTACTTC
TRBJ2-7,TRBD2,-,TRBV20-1,CSARARLAQYEQYF,TGCAGTGCTAGAGCAAGACTAGCGCAATACGAGCAGTACTTC
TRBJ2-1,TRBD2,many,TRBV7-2,CASSLVGTSGGNEQFF,TGTGCCAGCAGCTTAGTCGGGACTAGCGGGGGCAATGAGCAGTTCTTC
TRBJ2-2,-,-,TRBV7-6,CASSLATSSRELFF,TGTGCCAGCAGCTTAGCCACTAGCTCCCGGGAGCTGTTTTTT
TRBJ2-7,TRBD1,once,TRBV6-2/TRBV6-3,CVSSYYGGLGTGRSYEQYF,TGTGTCAGCAGTTACTATGGCGGACTTGGGACAGGGAGGTCCTACGAGCAGTACTTC
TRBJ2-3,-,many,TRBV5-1,CASSLARTGALTDTQYF,TGCGCCAGCAGCTTGGCTAGGACGGGAGCCCTCACAGATACGCAGTATTTT
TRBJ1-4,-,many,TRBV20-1,CSARIQGNEKLFF,TGCAGTGCTAGAATCCAGGGGAATGAAAAACTGTTTTTT
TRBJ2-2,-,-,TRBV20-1,CSARDSTGNTGELFF,TGCAGTGCTAGAGATTCAACGGGGAACACCGGGGAGCTGTTTTTT
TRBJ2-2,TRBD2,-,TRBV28,CASRPNSGRNTGELFF,TGTGCCAGCAGACCGAATAGCGGGCGGAACACCGGTGAGCTGTTTTTT
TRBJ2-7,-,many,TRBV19,CASSGTGVSYEQYF,TGTGCCAGTAGCGGAACTGGGGTCTCCTACGAGCAGTACTTC
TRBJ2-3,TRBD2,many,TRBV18,CASSPRIAGRDTQYF,TGTGCCAGCTCACCACGTATAGCGGGGCGAGATACGCAGTATTTT
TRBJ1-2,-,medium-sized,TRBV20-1,CSAKNYGYTF,TGCAGTGCTAAAAACTATGGCTACACCTTC
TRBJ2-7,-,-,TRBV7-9,CASSHWDRNYEQYF,TGTGCCAGTAGCCATTGGGACCGCAACTACGAGCAGTACTTC
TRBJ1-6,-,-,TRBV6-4,CASTTVRGPLHF,TGTGCCAGCACCACCGTCCGGGGACCCCTCCACTTT
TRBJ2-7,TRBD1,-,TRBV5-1,CASSLTGQGYEQYF,TGCGCCAGCAGCTTAACGGGACAGGGCTACGAGCAGTACTTC
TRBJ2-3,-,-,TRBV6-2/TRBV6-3,CASSYSWVDTQYF,TGTGCCAGCAGTTACTCATGGGTGGATACGCAGTATTTT
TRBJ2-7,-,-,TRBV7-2,CASSDIYRDGTYEQYF,TGTGCCAGCAGCGACATATACCGGGACGGAACCTACGAGCAGTACTTC
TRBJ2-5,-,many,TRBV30,CAWSVGMEETQYF,TGTGCCTGGAGTGTGGGCATGGAAGAGACCCAGTACTTC
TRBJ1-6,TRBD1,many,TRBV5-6,CASSSPGRGLSPLHF,TGTGCCAGCAGCTCTCCCGGCAGGGGGCTATCACCCCTCCACTTT
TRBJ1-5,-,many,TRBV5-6,CASSLGGLSNQPQHF,TGTGCCAGCAGCTTGGGGGGGTTGAGCAATCAGCCCCAGCATTTT
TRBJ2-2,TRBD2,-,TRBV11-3,CASSLWGGTGELFF,TGTGCCAGCAGCCTCTGGGGAGGGACCGGGGAGCTGTTTTTT
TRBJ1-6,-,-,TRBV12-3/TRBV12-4,CASSLACGLGSPLHF,TGTGCCAGCAGTTTAGCATGCGGGCTGGGTTCACCCCTCCACTTT
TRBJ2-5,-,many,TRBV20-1,CSARIATETQYF,TGCAGTGCTAGAATCGCGACAGAGACCCAGTACTTC